This T cell receptor beta chain was sequenced during a study of T-cell reconstitution after alpha-beta-depleted transplantation in children. Researchers prepared the TCRbeta library using unique molecular identifiers, the study reports. Using its own MiXCR run on the PCR reads, TCRdb lists one record per CDR3 protein. The sample holds around 450,000 distinct CDR3 sequences, 10% to 13% seen once. This clonotype has a count of ten or more. The sequences come from PBMCs, collected before TCRalphabeta/CD19-depleted stem cell transplant. This TCR was recovered from a child aged 2 to 15 with inherited bone marrow failure, due to receive a stem cell transplant.

The chain's CDR3 is CASSLGGRGQPQHF. CDR3 DNA sequence: TGTGCCAGCAGTTTGGGTGGCAGGGGCCAGCCCCAGCATTTT. This chain uses TRBV27 with TRBJ1-5; perhaps TRBD1 as D (6 bases). The CDR3 consists of 14 residues. Trimming removed 3 bases from V and 7 bases from J, with 13 bases in between. CDR1 MNHEY and CDR2 SMNVEV come from the germline V gene (reference sequence).